The table lists the clone carrying this T cell receptor beta chain with many counts. Its antigen is currently unknown. The library was built from about 400 ng RNA with molecular barcoded adaptors for alpha/delta and beta/gamma chains. MiXCR, applied by TCRdb to the reads, yields one record per CDR3 protein. The data hold around 140,000 distinct CDR3 sequences, with approximately 13% observed a single time. The data stem from a study of read filtering for tumor transcriptome and immune sequencing. Study results and limitations: IR-seq and RNA-seq agreed better without single-read clonotypes.

CDR1 is SQVTM and CDR2 is ANQGSEA in the germline V gene. V gave up 0 bases and J gave up 5 bases, with 11 bases separating them. This CDR3 region has 14 residues. The chain employs TRBV29-1 and TRBJ2-1; no definite D call. This sequence originates from a donor aged 40 or older with multiple myeloma. The sample comprised a population of CD138-negative cells sorted from bone marrow. The CDR3 sequence is CSVEDTSLDNEQFF. The CDR3 region has the DNA TGCAGCGTTGAAGATACCTCCTTGGACAATGAGCAGTTCTTC.